The next 6 T cell receptor beta chains were all read from a single sample in a study of shared clonotypes between healthy human individuals. Clones were sequenced by immunoSEQ multiplex PCR, and TCRdb holds only the in-frame ones, with some missing. The sample lists approximately 2.5 million clones; approximately 94% were seen once. Sequencing used naive CD4+ T cells from PBMCs. The subset denotes: CD45RA+ positively selected. These receptors all come from a man aged 18-30 years in good health. Some clones in this sample may be carry-over from other donors' samples.

The chain carries TRBV7-9 and TRBJ1-4, with D maybe TRBD1 (5 bases). Trimming pared 4 bases from V and 0 bases from J, leaving 9 bases between. Germline lookup yields CDR1 SEHNR and CDR2 FQNEAQ (reference sequence). The CDR3 length is 15 residues. CDR3 protein: CASSSRGATNEKLFF. The DNA of the CDR3 is TGTGCCAGCAGCTCCCGGGGGGCAACTAATGAAAAACTGTTTTTT.

V and J are TRBV19 and TRBJ2-7; the D gene is possibly TRBD1 (5 bases). Per the germline V gene, CDR1 is LNHDA and CDR2 is SQIVND (reference sequence). The CDR3 has 15 residues. Trimming pared 5 bases from V and 3 bases from J, leaving 17 bases between. DNA of the CDR3: TGTGCCAGTAGTGCCGCGACAGTGGGGTTCTACGAGCAGTACTTC. Its protein product is CASSAATVGFYEQYF.

The chain is built from TRBV14 and TRBJ2-5; possible D gene TRBD2, 6 bases. V lost 1 base and J 5 bases, leaving 17 bases between the germline ends. This CDR3 is 16 amino acids long. Germline CDR1 SGHDN, CDR2 FVKESK. DNA of the CDR3: TGTGCCAGCAGCCAAGGCGATCTATGGGGAGGCGAGACCCAGTACTTC. Protein sequence: CASSQGDLWGGETQYF.

The sample holds one count of this clone. This chain joins TRBV10-3 and TRBJ2-7, with D perhaps matching TRBD2 (6 bases). The CDR3 totals 14 residues. Germline assignment: CDR1 ENHRY and CDR2 SYGVKD. Trimming left V 2 bases short and J 3 bases short, with 11 bases between. CDR3 sequence (DNA): TGTGCCATCAGTGAGGGCGGGACTCACTACGAGCAGTACTTC. This translates into CAISEGGTHYEQYF.

This chain joins TRBV25-1 and TRBJ2-1; D is possibly TRBD2 (6 bases). V was pared by 8 bases and J by 6 bases, with 11 bases between. The length of the CDR3 is 12 residues. Germline values: CDR1 MGHDK, CDR2 SYGVNS. The CDR3 protein is CASGGGINEQFF. The CDR3 DNA reads as TGTGCCAGCGGAGGAGGGATCAATGAGCAGTTCTTC.

The chain links TRBV18 to TRBJ1-1; D is uncertain. Germline-derived CDR1 and CDR2 are KGHSH and LQKENI. V gave up 4 bases and J gave up 2 bases, with 14 bases separating them. The CDR3 sequence is 15 residues long. CDR3 region: CASSLWVLPNTEAFF. The CDR3, as DNA: TGTGCCAGCTCACTTTGGGTCTTACCCAACACTGAAGCTTTCTTT.